These 8 T cell receptor beta chains originate from one sample sequenced in a study of Ad26.COV2.S vaccination and SARS-CoV-2 variants. The data were produced by immunoSEQ multiplex PCR, yet TCRdb's version contains in-frame clones alone and is incomplete. The sample has roughly 380,000 clones; about 90% are singletons. Sequencing was performed on peripheral blood, taken after recovery from COVID-19. These receptor sequences come from a human donor who had recovered from COVID-19.

The gene calls are TRBV2 and TRBJ2-3; 9 bases fit TRBD2. V shed 7 bases and J 5 bases; nucleotides not matched to a gene: 10. This CDR3 contains 15 residues. The V gene's germline CDR1 is SNHLY and CDR2 FYNNEI. The CDR3 DNA is TGTGCCAGCACCGAAGGGCTAGCGGGGATAGATACGCAGTATTTT. Protein sequence: CASTEGLAGIDTQYF.

The chain recombines TRBV5-1 with TRBJ2-3, with D possibly being TRBD1 (6 bases). The germline CDR1 and CDR2 sequences are SGHRS and YFSETQ. The V and J ends lost 6 bases and 0 bases respectively, with 11 bases between them. The CDR3 runs 14 residues. DNA for the CDR3: TGCGCCAGCAAGGGGGTGACTAGCACAGATACGCAGTATTTT. Encoded protein: CASKGVTSTDTQYF.

The V gene is TRBV7-2, the J gene TRBJ1-2, with TRBD1 as a possible D gene (5 bases). This CDR3 has 12 residues. The ends were cut back, 3 bases at V and 5 bases at J, with 7 bases in the middle. Germline V lookup: CDR1 SGHTA, CDR2 FQGNSA. CDR3 bases: TGTGCCAGCAGCTTGGGGGTATATGGCTACACCTTC. Translation gives CASSLGVYGYTF.

The V call is TRBV5-1, the J call TRBJ2-5; no clear D. The germline V gene encodes CDR1 SGHRS and CDR2 YFSETQ. Trimming cost V 3 bases and J 2 bases, with 5 bases left between them. The CDR3 runs 12 residues. The CDR3 here is CASSWRQETQYF. The CDR3 nucleotides read TGCGCCAGCAGCTGGCGTCAAGAGACCCAGTACTTC.

This CDR3 reads CASSFGRDEPYNEQFF. DNA of the CDR3: TGCGCCAGCAGCTTCGGGCGGGATGAACCCTACAATGAGCAGTTCTTC. V gene TRBV5-1 combines with J gene TRBJ2-1, with a weak D call TRBD2 (6 bases). The CDR3 extends over 16 amino acids. The V and J ends lost 2 bases and 2 bases respectively, with 14 bases between them. The germline gives CDR1 SGHRS, CDR2 YFSETQ.

The genes are TRBV5-1 and TRBJ2-5, with 8 bases that match TRBD1. V gave up 0 bases and J gave up 3 bases; unmatched junction bases: 4. Looked up from germline, CDR1 is SGHRS and CDR2 is YFSETQ. The CDR3 contains 15 residues. In nucleotides, the CDR3 is TGCGCCAGCAGCTTGGCCGGGACAGGAAAAGAGACCCAGTACTTC. Translated: CASSLAGTGKETQYF.

With regard to this clone: Compared with germline, one end of the junction differs, possibly owing to a read error. V gene TRBV2 combines with J gene TRBJ1-5; no definite D call. The CDR3 covers 14 residues. Germline-derived CDR1 and CDR2 are SNHLY and FYNNEI. CDR3 bases: TGTGCCAGCAGTGAAGCCTCCAGAAATCGGCCCCAGCATTTT. It specifies CASSEASRNRPQHF.

The chain recombines TRBV9 with TRBJ1-2; D is unclear. Deletions cut 2 bases from V and 4 bases from J, with 12 bases between. This CDR3 is 14 amino acids long. CDR1 and CDR2 from the germline V gene are SGDLS and YYNGEE. The CDR3 DNA reads TGTGCCAGCAGCGTCGATGGGAGGTCCTATGGCTACACCTTC. This codes for CASSVDGRSYGYTF.